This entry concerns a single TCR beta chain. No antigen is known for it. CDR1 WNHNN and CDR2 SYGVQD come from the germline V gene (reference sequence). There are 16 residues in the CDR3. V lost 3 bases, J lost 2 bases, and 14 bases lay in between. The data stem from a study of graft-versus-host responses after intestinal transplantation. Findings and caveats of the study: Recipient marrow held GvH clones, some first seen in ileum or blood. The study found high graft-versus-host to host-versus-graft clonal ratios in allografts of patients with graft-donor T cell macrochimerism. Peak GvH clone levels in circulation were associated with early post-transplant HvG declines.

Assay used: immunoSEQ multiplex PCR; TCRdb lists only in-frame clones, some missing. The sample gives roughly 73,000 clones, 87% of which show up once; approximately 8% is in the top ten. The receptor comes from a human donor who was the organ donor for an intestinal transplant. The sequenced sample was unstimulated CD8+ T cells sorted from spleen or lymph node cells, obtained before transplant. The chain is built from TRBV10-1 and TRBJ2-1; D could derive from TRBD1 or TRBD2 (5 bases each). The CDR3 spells CASSEVGTLTYNEQFF. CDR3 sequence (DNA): TGCGCCAGCAGTGAAGTCGGGACCTTAACCTACAATGAGCAGTTCTTC.